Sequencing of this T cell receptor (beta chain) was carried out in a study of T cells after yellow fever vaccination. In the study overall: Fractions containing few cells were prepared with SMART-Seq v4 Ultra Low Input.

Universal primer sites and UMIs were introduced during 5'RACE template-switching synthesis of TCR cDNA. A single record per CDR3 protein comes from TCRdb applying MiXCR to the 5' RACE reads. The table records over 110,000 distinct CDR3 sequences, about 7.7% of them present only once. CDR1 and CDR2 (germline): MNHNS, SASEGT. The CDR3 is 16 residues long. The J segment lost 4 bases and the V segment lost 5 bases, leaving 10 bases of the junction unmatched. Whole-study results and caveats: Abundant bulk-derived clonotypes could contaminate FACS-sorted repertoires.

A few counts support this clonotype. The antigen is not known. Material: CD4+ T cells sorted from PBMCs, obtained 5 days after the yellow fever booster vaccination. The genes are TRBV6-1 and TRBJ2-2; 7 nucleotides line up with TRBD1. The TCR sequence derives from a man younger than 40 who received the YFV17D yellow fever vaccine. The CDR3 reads CASSRYRGVSTGELFF. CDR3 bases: TGTGCCAGCAGTAGATACAGGGGAGTGAGCACCGGGGAGCTGTTTTTT.